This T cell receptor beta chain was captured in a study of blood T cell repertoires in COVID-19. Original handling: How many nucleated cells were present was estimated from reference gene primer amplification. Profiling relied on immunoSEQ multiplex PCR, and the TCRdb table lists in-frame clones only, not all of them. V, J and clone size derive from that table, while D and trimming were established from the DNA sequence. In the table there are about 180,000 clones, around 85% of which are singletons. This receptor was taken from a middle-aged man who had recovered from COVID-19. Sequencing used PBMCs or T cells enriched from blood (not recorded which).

CDR3 protein: CASSAQDRTFTEAFF. The CDR3 nucleotides read TGTGCCAGCAGTGCACAAGACAGGACGTTCACTGAAGCTTTCTTT. The gene calls are TRBV2 and TRBJ1-1; the D gene is possibly TRBD1 (6 bases). CDR3 size: 15 residues. V shed 4 bases and J shed 4 bases, with 16 bases lying between them. The V gene's germline CDR1 is SNHLY and CDR2 FYNNEI. Based on the CDR3 plus reference TRBV2 and TRBJ1-1, the full variable domain is EPEVTQTPSHQVTQMGQEVILRCVPISNHLYFYWYRQILGQKVEFLVSFYNNEISEKSEIFDDQFSVERPDGSNFTLKIRSTKLEDSAMYFCASSAQDRTFTEAFFGQGTRLTVV.